This record concerns one TCR beta chain sequence. The antigen is undetermined. This sample was included in a study of graft-versus-host responses after intestinal transplantation. Whole-study context: The study gave all recipients anti-thymocyte globulin induction, then tacrolimus and steroids for approximately 3 years.

Assay: immunoSEQ multiplex PCR; the TCRdb copy retains only in-frame clones and omits some. The top ten clones hold over 0.95% of a sample with about 100,000 clones, roughly 87% of them seen once. The V and J ends lost 7 bases and 3 bases respectively, with 17 bases between them. The CDR3 is 15 amino acids. The germline V gene encodes CDR1 SGHRS and CDR2 YFSETQ. This clonotype originated in a human donor who was the organ donor for an intestinal transplant. The chain links TRBV5-1 to TRBJ1-3, with a possible D match to TRBD1 (5 bases). The specimen was unstimulated CD4+ T cells sorted from spleen or lymph node cells, collected before transplant. The chain's CDR3 is CASADHEQGGNTIYF. DNA for the CDR3: TGCGCCAGCGCCGACCATGAGCAGGGTGGAAACACCATATATTTT.